Listed below are T cell receptor beta chains from one sample, sequenced in a study of T-cell memory formation after mild COVID-19. TCRdb re-analysed the 5' RACE reads in MiXCR, keeping a single row per CDR3 protein. The table has 89,000 or so distinct CDR3 sequences, 9.5% to 15% seen once; the top ten hold around two fifths. Sequences were obtained from PBMCs or a T cell subset sorted from them (not recorded which). The receptors come from a man between 18 and 29 years old who had mild COVID-19 (a few samples of this study predate the infection). Cell type and time point are not known. The CDR3 runs from the conserved cysteine through the conserved F or W. Fields, in order: J gene, D gene, V gene, CDR3 protein. The D gene is left open where the match is weak.

>TRBJ2-3|-|TRBV29-1
CSVGRGSSTDTQYF
>TRBJ1-1|TRBD1|TRBV19
CASRTGVGTEAFF
>TRBJ2-3|-|TRBV5-4
CASSLWGKKTQYF
>TRBJ1-2|-|TRBV5-6
CASSFAATNYGYTF
>TRBJ2-5|TRBD2|TRBV7-9
CASTAHWGGGQETQYF
>TRBJ2-1|-|TRBV9
CASSPLGGWHEQFF
>TRBJ2-1|TRBD2|TRBV4-3
CASSQFASGANEQFF
>TRBJ1-2|TRBD1|TRBV7-9
CASSSPGQGAEYGYTF
>TRBJ1-2|TRBD1|TRBV7-6
CASSSTGRGYGYTF
>TRBJ2-5|TRBD2|TRBV6-6
CASSFLSGTKGFETQYF
>TRBJ1-2|-|TRBV19
CASSIVSDYGYTF
>TRBJ1-2|-|TRBV12-3/TRBV12-4
CASSLGGFNGYTF
>TRBJ2-1|TRBD1|TRBV11-2
CASSLLFRGHEQFF
>TRBJ1-2|-|TRBV4-3
CASSQDTGNPLYGYTF
>TRBJ2-2|TRBD2|TRBV12-3/TRBV12-4
CASSLATSGGDATGELFF